This paragraph covers one TCR beta chain sequence. What it recognizes is unknown. This entry comes from a study of cytomegalovirus exposure and HLA in healthy donors. Amplification used 60 Vbeta primers and 13 Jbeta primers. TCRdb's table, derived via immunoSEQ multiplex PCR, lists solely in-frame clones and lacks some. The sample has about 280,000 clones, approximately 90% seen once. The CDR3 sequence is 16 residues long. V was pared by 4 bases and J by 6 bases, with 6 bases of the junction left unmatched. Germline lookup yields CDR1 SGHNT and CDR2 YYREEE (reference sequence). Overall study findings and caveats: Previously analyzed data showed that most TCR beta V segments were productive at a frequency of about 90% or about 30%.

The receptor was derived from a woman under 30 in good health and CMV-seronegative. The chain couples TRBV5-4 to TRBJ2-3; 15 nucleotides line up with TRBD2. The specimen sequenced was PBMCs. CDR3 amino acids: CASSRTSGGASDTQYF. CDR3 in DNA: TGTGCCAGCAGCCGGACTAGCGGGGGGGCGTCGGATACGCAGTATTTT.